The clone carrying this T cell receptor (beta chain) came up many times. CDR3 length equals 14 residues. V was shortened by 5 bases and J by 0 bases, with 8 bases between the two germline ends. Germline CDR1 and CDR2: MGHDK and SYGVNS. This sample was included in a study of beta chain features in type 1 diabetes. Reverse transcribing all isolated RNA meant expressed TCRB transcripts were sequenced. Using immunoSEQ multiplex PCR, the repertoire was profiled, and TCRdb retains in-frame clones only, with some absent. The repertoire holds a few hundred thousand clones, with 27% as singletons. The V and J genes are TRBV25-1 and TRBJ2-1; possible D gene TRBD1, 6 bases. This receptor was identified in a man aged 25 to 40 in good health. Specimen: central memory CD4+ T cells from blood. The CDR3 loop reads CASSSDSSYNEQFF. CDR3 nucleotides: TGTGCCAGCAGTTCGGACAGCTCCTACAATGAGCAGTTCTTC.